Listed here are 3 T cell receptor beta chains from one sample, sequenced in a study of blood T cell repertoires in COVID-19. TCRdb's table, derived via immunoSEQ multiplex PCR, lists solely in-frame clones and lacks some. This table has 250,000 to 400,000 clones, about 88% appearing once. Specimen: PBMCs or T cells enriched from blood (not recorded which). The receptor set was obtained from a man aged 55 to 69 who had recovered from COVID-19.

This clone was counted once. V gene TRBV6-5 combines with J gene TRBJ1-1; no clear D gene. The germline V and J ends were trimmed by 2 bases and 0 bases, with 7 bases remaining between them. The CDR3 is 14 amino acids. CDR1 is MNHEY, CDR2 SVGAGI, per germline. The CDR3 spells CASSYEALNTEAFF. CDR3 nucleotide sequence: TGTGCCAGCAGTTACGAGGCGTTGAACACTGAAGCTTTCTTT.

This chain joins TRBV6-2 or TRBV6-3 and TRBJ1-1; 8 bases agree with TRBD1. The CDR3 length is 14 residues. V trimming: 5 bases; J trimming: 4 bases; junction bases outside the gene matches: 6. The V gene's germline CDR1 is MNHEY and CDR2 SVGEGT. This chain's CDR3 is CASSLTGVGTEAFF. CDR3 bases: TGTGCCAGCAGTCTGACAGGGGTGGGCACTGAAGCTTTCTTT.

The chain links TRBV9 to TRBJ1-1; D might be TRBD1 (5 bases). V lost 4 bases and J lost 3, with 16 bases in between. The CDR3 length is 15 residues. Germline CDR1 reads SGDLS; CDR2 reads YYNGEE. The CDR3 DNA sequence: TGTGCCAGCAGCAAGAACCAGGGTGGTGACACTGAAGCTTTCTTT. Protein product: CASSKNQGGDTEAFF.